The 8 T cell receptor beta chains presented below share a single source sample, sequenced in a study of blood T cell repertoires in COVID-19. Using immunoSEQ multiplex PCR, the repertoire was profiled, and TCRdb retains in-frame clones only, with some absent. Of around 130,000 clones in the sample, around 77% were seen once. The sample taken for sequencing was peripheral blood. All receptors come from a human donor in a cohort sampled during active COVID-19.

The chain couples TRBV9 to TRBJ2-3, with 12 bases identical to TRBD1. V lost 4 bases and J lost 4; bases outside the gene matches: 7. Germline V gene data show CDR1 as SGDLS and CDR2 as YYNGEE. CDR3 size: 16 residues. The CDR3 protein is CASSTTGTGGADTQYF. CDR3 sequence (DNA): TGTGCCAGCAGCACAACCGGGACAGGGGGCGCAGATACGCAGTATTTT. The variable domain in full, with the rest retrieved from reference TRBV9 and TRBJ2-3, is DSGVTQTPKHLITATGQRVTLRCSPRSGDLSVYWYQQSLDQGLQFLIQYYNGEERAKGNILERFSAQQFPDLHSELNLSSLELGDSALYFCASSTTGTGGADTQYFGPGTRLTVL.

The chain links TRBV5-4 to TRBJ1-1, with D possibly TRBD1 on 6 matching bases. Trimming cost V 7 bases and J 0 bases, with 7 bases left between them. The CDR3 totals 12 residues. Germline values: CDR1 SGHNT, CDR2 YYREEE (reference sequence). The CDR3 here is CASGQMNTEAFF. The CDR3 DNA follows: TGTGCCAGCGGACAGATGAACACTGAAGCTTTCTTT.

This chain joins TRBV2 and TRBJ1-6; D uncertain. From germline, CDR1 is SNHLY and CDR2 FYNNEI. The V end lost 7 bases, the J end lost 5 bases, and 12 bases lay between the germline ends. The CDR3 is 14 amino acids. The CDR3 coding sequence is TGTGCCAGCAAGGGAGGTTCCCATAATTCACCCCTCCACTTT. Translation: CASKGGSHNSPLHF.

Worth noting for this clone: Other DNA sequences in the sample encode the same CDR3. The chain combines TRBV6-5 with TRBJ1-2; 7 nucleotides agree with TRBD1. CDR3 length: 13 amino acids. The V segment lost 4 bases and the J segment 2 bases; nucleotides outside the gene matches: 1. Germline values: CDR1 MNHEY, CDR2 SVGAGI. CDR3 coding DNA: TGTGCCAGCAGTTTACAGGGGAACTATGGCTACACCTTC. Translating gives CASSLQGNYGYTF.

The V gene is TRBV18, the J gene TRBJ1-4; D unresolved. The germline CDR1 and CDR2 sequences are KGHSH and LQKENI. V shed 6 bases and J shed 3 bases, with 11 bases lying between them. The CDR3 spans 14 residues. CDR3 loop: CASSTVVPNEKLFF. The CDR3 DNA is TGTGCCAGCTCGACTGTGGTCCCTAATGAAAAACTGTTTTTT.

The rearrangement uses TRBV6-6 and TRBJ2-7; maybe TRBD2 (5 bases). The length of the CDR3 is 14 residues. V lost 5 bases, J lost 2 bases, and 13 bases lay in between. Germline V gene sequence: CDR1 MNHNY, CDR2 SVGAGI (reference sequence). CDR3 sequence (DNA): TGTGCCAGCAGTCCCGGACTGCTCCCCTACGAGCAGTACTTC. Its translation: CASSPGLLPYEQYF.

The CDR3 here is CASSITIRVGNQPQHF. DNA of the CDR3: TGTGCCAGTAGTATAACAATCAGGGTAGGCAATCAGCCCCAGCATTTT. The chain couples TRBV19 to TRBJ1-5; the D gene is possibly TRBD1 (5 bases). Per germline, CDR1 LNHDA and CDR2 SQIVND (reference sequence). V dropped 2 bases and J dropped 2 bases, with 13 bases sitting between them. The CDR3 extends over 16 amino acids.

The CDR3 is CAWSNLLAVQETQYF. The CDR3 region has the DNA TGTGCCTGGAGTAATCTACTAGCGGTACAAGAGACCCAGTACTTC. The chain combines TRBV30 with TRBJ2-5, with 8 bases identical to TRBD2. The trim removed 2 bases at V and 2 bases at J, leaving 7 bases unmatched. CDR1 and CDR2 (germline): GTSNPN, SVGIG (reference sequence). The CDR3 sequence is 15 residues long. Complete variable domain (other parts from reference TRBV30 and TRBJ2-5): SQTIHQWPATLVQPVGSPLSLECTVEGTSNPNLYWYRQAAGRGLQLLFYSVGIGQISSEVPQNLSASRPQDRQFILSSKKLLLSDSGFYLCAWSNLLAVQETQYFGPGTRLLVL.